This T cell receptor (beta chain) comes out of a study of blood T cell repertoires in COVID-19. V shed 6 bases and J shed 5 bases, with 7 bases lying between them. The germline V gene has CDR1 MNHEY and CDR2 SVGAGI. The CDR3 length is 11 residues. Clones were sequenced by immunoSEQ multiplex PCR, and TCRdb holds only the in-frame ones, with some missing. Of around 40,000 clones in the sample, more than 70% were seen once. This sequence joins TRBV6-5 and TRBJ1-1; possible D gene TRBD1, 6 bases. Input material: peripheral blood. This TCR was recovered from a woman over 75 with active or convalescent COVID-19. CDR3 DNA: TGTGCCAGCAGGCAGGGGACTGAAGCTTTCTTT. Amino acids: CASRQGTEAFF.